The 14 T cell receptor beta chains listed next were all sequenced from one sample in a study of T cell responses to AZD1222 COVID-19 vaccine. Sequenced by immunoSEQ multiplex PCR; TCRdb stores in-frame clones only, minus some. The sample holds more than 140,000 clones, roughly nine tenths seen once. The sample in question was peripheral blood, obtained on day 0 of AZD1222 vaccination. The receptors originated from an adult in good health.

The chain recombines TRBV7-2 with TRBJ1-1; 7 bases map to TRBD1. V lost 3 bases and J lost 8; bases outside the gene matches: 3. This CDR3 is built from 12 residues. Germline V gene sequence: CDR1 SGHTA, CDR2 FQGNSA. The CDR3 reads CASSLRQGEAFF. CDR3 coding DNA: TGTGCCAGCAGCTTGAGACAGGGAGAAGCTTTCTTT.

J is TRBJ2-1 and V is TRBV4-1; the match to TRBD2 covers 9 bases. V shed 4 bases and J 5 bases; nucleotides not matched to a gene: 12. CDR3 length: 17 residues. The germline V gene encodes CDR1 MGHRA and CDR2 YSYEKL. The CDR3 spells CASSPTPSGRSHNEQFF. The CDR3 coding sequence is TGCGCCAGCAGCCCGACACCCAGCGGGAGGAGCCACAATGAGCAGTTCTTC.

The CDR3 DNA sequence: TGTGCCACCAGTGATTTGCGACACAACCCGACTAGCGGGGCCTTTCAAGAGACCCAGTACTTC. This gives the protein CATSDLRHNPTSGAFQETQYF. The rearrangement uses TRBV24-1 and TRBJ2-5, with 11 bases lining up with TRBD2. This CDR3 is 21 amino acids long. V dropped 0 bases and J dropped 2; count of bases not matched to a gene: 16. The germline CDR1 and CDR2 sequences are KGHDR and SFDVKD.

CDR3 region: CASSLPGEDGELFF. In nucleotides, the CDR3 is TGTGCCAGCAGTTTACCAGGGGAAGACGGGGAGCTGTTTTTT. This rearrangement joins TRBV28 to TRBJ2-2; maybe TRBD1 (6 bases). Trimming shortened V by 2 bases and J by 7 bases, and 11 bases separated the two germline ends. In germline, CDR1 is MDHEN, CDR2 SYDVKM. This CDR3 has 14 residues. Based on the CDR3 plus reference TRBV28 and TRBJ2-2, the full variable domain is DVKVTQSSRYLVKRTGEKVFLECVQDMDHENMFWYRQDPGLGLRLIYFSYDVKMKEKGDIPEGYSVSREKKERFSLILESASTNQTSMYLCASSLPGEDGELFFGEGSRLTVL.

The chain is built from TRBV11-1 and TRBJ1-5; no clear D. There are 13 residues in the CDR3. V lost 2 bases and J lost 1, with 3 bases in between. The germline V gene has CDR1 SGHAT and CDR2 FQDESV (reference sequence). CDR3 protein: CASSLHSNQPQHF. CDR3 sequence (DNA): TGTGCCAGCAGCTTACACAGCAATCAGCCCCAGCATTTT. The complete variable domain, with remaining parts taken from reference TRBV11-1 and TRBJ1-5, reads EAEVAQSPRYKITEKSQAVAFWCDPISGHATLYWYRQILGQGPELLVQFQDESVVDDSQLPKDRFSAERLKGVDSTLKIQPAELGDSAMYLCASSLHSNQPQHFGDGTRLSIL.

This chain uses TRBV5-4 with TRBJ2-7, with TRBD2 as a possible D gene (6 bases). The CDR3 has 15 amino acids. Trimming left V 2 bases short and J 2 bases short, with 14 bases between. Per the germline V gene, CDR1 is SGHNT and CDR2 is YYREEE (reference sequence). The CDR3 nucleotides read TGTGCCAGCAGCTTAGGCCGGGGGTCCCCCTACGAGCAGTACTTC. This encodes CASSLGRGSPYEQYF. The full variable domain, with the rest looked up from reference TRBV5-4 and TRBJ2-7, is ETGVTQSPTHLIKTRGQQVTLRCSSQSGHNTVSWYQQALGQGPQFIFQYYREEENGRGNFPPRFSGLQFPNYSSELNVNALELDDSALYLCASSLGRGSPYEQYFGPGTRLTVT.

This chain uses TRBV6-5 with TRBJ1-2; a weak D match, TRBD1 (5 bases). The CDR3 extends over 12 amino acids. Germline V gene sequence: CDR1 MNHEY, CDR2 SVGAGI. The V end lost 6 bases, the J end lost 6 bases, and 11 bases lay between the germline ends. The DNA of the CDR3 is TGTGCCAGCAGGCCCTCGGGGGATGGCTACACCTTC. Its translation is CASRPSGDGYTF.

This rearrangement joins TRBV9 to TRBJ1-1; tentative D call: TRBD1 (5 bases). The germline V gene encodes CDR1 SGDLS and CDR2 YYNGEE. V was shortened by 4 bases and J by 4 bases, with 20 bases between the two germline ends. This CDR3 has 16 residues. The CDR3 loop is CASSSLNPAGGTEAFF. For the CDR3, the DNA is TGTGCCAGCAGCAGCCTAAACCCCGCGGGGGGCACTGAAGCTTTCTTT.

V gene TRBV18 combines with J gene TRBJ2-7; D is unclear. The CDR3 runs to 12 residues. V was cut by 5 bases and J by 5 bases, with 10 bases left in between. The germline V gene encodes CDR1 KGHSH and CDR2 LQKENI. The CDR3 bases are TGTGCCAGCTCAGCCCGGTTGGACGAGCAGTACTTC. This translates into CASSARLDEQYF. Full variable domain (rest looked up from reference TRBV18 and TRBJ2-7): NAGVMQNPRHLVRRRGQEARLRCSPMKGHSHVYWYRQLPEEGLKFMVYLQKENIIDESGMPKERFSAEFPKEGPSILRIQQVVRGDSAAYFCASSARLDEQYFGPGTRLTVT.

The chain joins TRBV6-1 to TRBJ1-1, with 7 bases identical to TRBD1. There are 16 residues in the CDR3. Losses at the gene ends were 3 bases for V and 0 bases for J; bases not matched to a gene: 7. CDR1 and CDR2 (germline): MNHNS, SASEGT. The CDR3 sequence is CASSDGGTVMNTEAFF. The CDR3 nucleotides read TGTGCCAGCAGTGACGGGGGGACAGTCATGAACACTGAAGCTTTCTTT.

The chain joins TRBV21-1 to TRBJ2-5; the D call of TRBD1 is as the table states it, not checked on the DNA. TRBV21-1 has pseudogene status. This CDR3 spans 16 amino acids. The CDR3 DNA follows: TGTGCCAGCAGCCTATGGGCTTCCTACCTCCAAGAGACCCAGTACTTC. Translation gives CASSLWASYLQETQYF.

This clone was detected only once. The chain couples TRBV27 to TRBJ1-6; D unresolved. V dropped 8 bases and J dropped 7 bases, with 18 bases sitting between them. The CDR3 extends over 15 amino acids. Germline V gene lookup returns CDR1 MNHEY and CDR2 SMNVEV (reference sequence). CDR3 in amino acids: CASPLWPWRNSPLHF. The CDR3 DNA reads TGTGCCAGCCCCCTTTGGCCTTGGCGGAATTCACCCCTCCACTTT.

CDR3 coding DNA: TGTGCCAGTAGTATACGGGGGAGAGCCTACAATGAGCAGTTCTTC. This codes for CASSIRGRAYNEQFF. The chain recombines TRBV19 with TRBJ2-1; maybe TRBD2 (6 bases). The germline CDR1 and CDR2 sequences are LNHDA and SQIVND (reference sequence). Trimming removed 2 bases at V and 2 bases at J, with 10 bases between. The CDR3 sequence is 15 residues long.

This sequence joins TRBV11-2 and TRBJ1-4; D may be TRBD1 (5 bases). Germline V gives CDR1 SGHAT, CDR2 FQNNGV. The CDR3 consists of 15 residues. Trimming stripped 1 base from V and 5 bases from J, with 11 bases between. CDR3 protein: CASSLGDGKNEKLFF. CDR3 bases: TGTGCCAGCAGCTTAGGGGACGGAAAAAATGAAAAACTGTTTTTT.